This TCR beta chain was sequenced for a study of control samples from healthy donors and cancer patients. Profiling relied on immunoSEQ multiplex PCR, and the TCRdb table lists in-frame clones only, not all of them. The table shows approximately 100,000 clones, with around nine tenths occurring only once. Trimming left V 4 bases short and J 0 bases short, with 13 bases between. Per the germline V gene, CDR1 is WNHNN and CDR2 is SYGVQD (reference sequence). The CDR3 runs to 16 residues. Sequences were obtained from blood. The origin of this receptor is a man in his thirties or forties in good health. The rearrangement uses TRBV10-1 and TRBJ2-1, with D perhaps TRBD2 (6 bases). The CDR3 reads CASSGAGGSSYNEQFF. The CDR3 DNA is TGCGCCAGCAGTGGTGCCGGGGGAAGCTCCTACAATGAGCAGTTCTTC.